This section outlines one TCR beta chain sequence together with its context. TCRdb reanalysed the RT-PCR reads using MiXCR and keeps one entry per CDR3 protein. The sample records about 160,000 distinct CDR3 sequences, approximately 12% being singletons. This record belongs to a study of response to subunit inactivated influenza vaccine. Germline CDR1 is WSHSY and CDR2 is SAAADI. This CDR3 has 14 amino acids. With V trimmed by 2 bases and J by 3 bases, 3 bases remained unmatched. The specimen comprised CD8+ T cells sorted from PBMCs, sampled less than 30 months after vaccination. The clonotype was recovered from a man between 50 and 70 years old who received an inactivated influenza vaccine. V and J are TRBV10-2 and TRBJ2-7; 8 bases are a match to TRBD1. CDR3 loop: CASSEDRGYYEQYF. As DNA, the CDR3 is TGCGCCAGCAGTGAGGACAGGGGATACTACGAGCAGTACTTC.